This is a list of T cell receptor beta chains from one sample in a study of T-cell memory formation after mild COVID-19. In TCRdb, the 5' RACE reads were re-called with MiXCR into one record per CDR3 protein. The top ten clones hold approximately 13% of a sample with more than 400,000 distinct CDR3 sequences, approximately 18% of them seen once. The sequenced material came from PBMCs or a T cell subset sorted from them (not recorded which). All receptors derive from an adult woman who had mild COVID-19 (a few samples of this study predate the infection). Cell type and time point are not known. The CDR3 runs from the conserved cysteine through the conserved F or W. The order of the fields is D gene, J gene, clone size, V gene, CDR3 protein, CDR3 DNA. A D gene is named only where the DNA matches it firmly. The size of a clone is reported for some rows only, either as once, few or many, or as a class for expanded clones.

>TRBD1|TRBJ2-7|-|TRBV29-1
CSVVFGTGNHEQYF
TGCAGCGTTGTGTTCGGGACAGGGAACCACGAGCAGTACTTC
>TRBD1|TRBJ2-5|-|TRBV9
CASSAGGEQETQYF
TGTGCCAGCAGCGCAGGGGGTGAGCAAGAGACCCAGTACTTC
>-|TRBJ2-1|few|TRBV4-3
CASSQDFSGRNEQFF
TGCGCCAGCAGCCAAGATTTCTCGGGAAGAAATGAGCAGTTCTTC
>-|TRBJ2-3|-|TRBV7-8
CASSSLSDTQYF
TGTGCCAGCAGCTCGCTTTCAGATACGCAGTATTTT
>TRBD2|TRBJ2-5|few|TRBV11-2
CASSLAGTSVRETQYF
TGTGCCAGCAGCTTAGCCGGGACTAGCGTAAGGGAGACCCAGTACTTC
>-|TRBJ1-1|few|TRBV19
CASIRGWGSTEAFF
TGTGCCAGTATCAGGGGCTGGGGGAGCACTGAAGCTTTCTTT
>TRBD2|TRBJ2-7|-|TRBV4-1
CASTGGESSYEQYF
TGCGCCAGCACGGGGGGGGAGAGCTCCTACGAGCAGTACTTC
>TRBD2|TRBJ2-1|few|TRBV5-1
CASSLVGTSGSYNEQFF
TGCGCCAGCAGCTTGGTTGGGACTAGCGGGAGCTACAATGAGCAGTTCTTC
>-|TRBJ2-7|few|TRBV30
CAWSVGYLQYF
TGTGCCTGGAGTGTAGGTTATCTCCAGTACTTC
>TRBD1|TRBJ1-2|few|TRBV20-1
CSARRLDRGTGYTF
TGCAGTGCTAGGCGGCTCGACAGGGGAACTGGCTACACCTTC
>-|TRBJ2-7|few|TRBV20-1
CSARGVPPEQYF
TGCAGTGCTAGAGGGGTTCCCCCCGAGCAGTACTTC
>-|TRBJ1-1|few|TRBV2
CASSPNRNHDTEAFF
TGTGCCAGCAGTCCAAACAGGAACCACGACACTGAAGCTTTCTTT
>-|TRBJ1-6|-|TRBV20-1
CSATPTPSTTNSPLHF
TGCAGTGCTACTCCGACACCCTCTACAACGAATTCACCCCTCCACTTT
>-|TRBJ2-6|-|TRBV12-3/TRBV12-4
CASSRTQGTGANVLTF
TGTGCCAGCAGTAGAACCCAGGGTACTGGGGCCAACGTCCTGACTTTC
>TRBD1|TRBJ2-7|-|TRBV6-5
CASTKGDRGYEQYF
TGTGCCAGCACCAAAGGGGACAGGGGCTACGAGCAGTACTTC